This T cell receptor (beta chain) was sequenced during a study of cytomegalovirus exposure and HLA in healthy donors. Study-wide results and limits: A later analysis linked a missense variant in DCLRE1C to the trimming of TCR beta V and J genes. Compared with the roughly 730-donor mean, an Asian-associated ancestry cluster reportedly had fewer N-insertions, according to a later analysis. Researchers counted 164 TCR beta chains as cytomegalovirus-associated.

The CDR3 spans 15 residues. The germline CDR1 and CDR2 sequences are MNHNS and SASEGT. Trimming stripped 8 bases from V and 4 bases from J, with 21 bases between. Points on this clone: Its antigen remains unknown.

PCR primers comprised 60 Vbeta and 13 Jbeta primers. Methods used by the authors: Some 80 million unique TCR beta chains, 10 million to 14 million shared, were counted in a later analysis. Assay used: immunoSEQ multiplex PCR; TCRdb lists only in-frame clones, some missing. The D gene and trimming were derived from the DNA, and the V and J assignments and clone size from that table. The sample has about 210,000 clones, roughly 90% seen once. Sequencing was carried out using PBMCs. The genes are TRBV6-1 and TRBJ2-7; D possibly corresponds to TRBD2 (6 bases). This receptor was obtained from a boy aged 2-9 years in good health and CMV-seronegative. CDR3 in DNA: TGTGCCAGCCAGAGTATTAGCGGAGAGGGGTACGAGCAGTACTTC. Protein: CASQSISGEGYEQYF.